This TCR beta chain was captured in a study of T cells in Graves' hyperthyroidism and ophthalmopathy. Study-level findings and limits: Blood also showed most of the thyroid clonotypes that were expanded above 0.001.

Authors of the study amplified TCR beta CDR3 regions from RNA transcripts. A first-round RT-PCR of the TCR CDR3 used the HTBI primer set. TCRdb fed the multiplex PCR reads into MiXCR, producing one record per CDR3 protein. The table has around 580,000 distinct CDR3 sequences, 46% seen once. This clonotype showed up many times. Its antigen is not identified. V was clipped by 0 bases and J by 0 bases, with 10 bases between them. CDR1 SGHRS and CDR2 YFSETQ come from the germline V gene. This CDR3 has 16 amino acids. Patients were aged 18 to 65, had disease duration under 2 months, and had newly diagnosed hyperthyroidism. The study left out patients who had uncontrolled infection, other autoimmune disease, pregnancy or lactation. Diagnostic decisions used clinical symptoms, serum thyroxine and TRAb, thyroid ultrasound and orbital computed tomography.

The TCR was taken from a woman aged 18-30 years with Graves' hyperthyroidism. What was sequenced was peripheral blood or thyroid tissue (not recorded which). This chain uses TRBV5-1 with TRBJ1-5; D is uncertain. The CDR3 spells CASSLGAGSSNQPQHF. DNA of the CDR3: TGCGCCAGCAGCTTGGGGGCGGGGAGTAGCAATCAGCCCCAGCATTTT.